This T cell receptor (beta chain) is from a study of T cells in Graves' hyperthyroidism and ophthalmopathy. Turning to the study itself: The blood sample was taken at first diagnosis, before treatment began.

This clonotype was observed at least ten times. Inclusion characteristics of ophthalmopathy patients comprised a Clinical Activity Score of at least 3, a NOSPECS grade of at least 4, and duration under 3 months. For the diagnoses, clinical symptoms, serum thyroxine and TRAb, thyroid ultrasound and orbital computed tomography were used. The CDR3 has 17 residues. Trimming removed 0 bases from V and 7 bases from J; junction bases left unmatched: 11. Using RNA transcripts as the source, TCR beta CDR3 regions were amplified. HTBI primers were employed in a first-round RT-PCR of the TCR CDR3. TCRdb re-called the multiplex PCR reads through MiXCR, storing one row per CDR3 protein. The sample lists hundreds of thousands of distinct CDR3 sequences; roughly 19% were seen once.

This chain joins TRBV12-3 or TRBV12-4 and TRBJ2-1; TRBD2 matches 8 bases. The origin of this receptor is a man aged 45 to 65 with Graves' ophthalmopathy. The source material was blood. This chain's CDR3 is CASSLASGSGKGNEQFF. The CDR3 bases are TGTGCCAGCAGTTTAGCGTCGGGTAGCGGGAAGGGGAATGAGCAGTTCTTC.